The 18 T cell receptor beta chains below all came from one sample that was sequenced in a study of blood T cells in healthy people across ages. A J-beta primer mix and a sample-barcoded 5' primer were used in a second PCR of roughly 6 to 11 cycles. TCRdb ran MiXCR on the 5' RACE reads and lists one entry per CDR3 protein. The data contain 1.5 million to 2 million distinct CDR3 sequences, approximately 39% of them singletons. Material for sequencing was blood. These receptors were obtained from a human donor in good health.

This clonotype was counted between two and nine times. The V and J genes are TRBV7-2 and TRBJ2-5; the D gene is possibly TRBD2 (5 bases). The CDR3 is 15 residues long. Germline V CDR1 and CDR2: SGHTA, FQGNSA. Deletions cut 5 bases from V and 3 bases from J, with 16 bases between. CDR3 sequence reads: CASSPRAEAEETQYF. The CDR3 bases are TGTGCCAGCAGCCCCCGAGCGGAGGCGGAAGAGACCCAGTACTTC. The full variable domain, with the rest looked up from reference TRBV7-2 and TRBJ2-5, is GAGVSQSPSNKVTEKGKDVELRCDPISGHTALYWYRQSLGQGLEFLIYFQGNSAPDKSGLPSDRFSAERTGGSVSTLTIQRTQQEDSAVYLCASSPRAEAEETQYFGPGTRLLVL.

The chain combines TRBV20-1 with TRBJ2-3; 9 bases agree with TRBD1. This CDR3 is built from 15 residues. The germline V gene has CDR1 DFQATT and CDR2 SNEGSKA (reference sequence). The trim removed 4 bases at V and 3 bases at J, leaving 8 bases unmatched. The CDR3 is CSAIGTGSRTDTQYF. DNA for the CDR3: TGCAGTGCTATTGGGACAGGGAGCCGAACAGATACGCAGTATTTT.

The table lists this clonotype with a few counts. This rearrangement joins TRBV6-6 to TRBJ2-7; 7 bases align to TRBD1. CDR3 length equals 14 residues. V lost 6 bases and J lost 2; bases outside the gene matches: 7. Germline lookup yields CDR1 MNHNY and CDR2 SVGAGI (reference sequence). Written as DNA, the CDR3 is TGTGCCAGCAGCGAACAGGGGAACCCCTACGAGCAGTACTTC. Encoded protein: CASSEQGNPYEQYF.

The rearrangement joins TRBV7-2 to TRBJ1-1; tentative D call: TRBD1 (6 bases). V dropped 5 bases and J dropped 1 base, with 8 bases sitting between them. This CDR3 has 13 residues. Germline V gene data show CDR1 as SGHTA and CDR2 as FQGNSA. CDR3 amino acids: CASSMDRNTEAFF. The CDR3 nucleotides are TGTGCCAGCAGCATGGACAGGAACACTGAAGCTTTCTTT.

The CDR3 region is CASSTDRVDGYTF. The CDR3 DNA follows: TGTGCCAGCAGCACGGACAGGGTGGACGGCTACACCTTC. The J gene is TRBJ1-2, the V gene TRBV7-9; 8 nucleotides line up with TRBD1. Germline assignment: CDR1 SEHNR and CDR2 FQNEAQ (reference sequence). V dropped 5 bases and J dropped 8; count of bases not matched to a gene: 7. CDR3 length: 13 amino acids.

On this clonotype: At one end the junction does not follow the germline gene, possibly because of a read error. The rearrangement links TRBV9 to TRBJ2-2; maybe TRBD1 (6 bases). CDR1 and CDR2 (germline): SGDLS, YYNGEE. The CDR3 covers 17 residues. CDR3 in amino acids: CASSVGWAGTTTGELFF. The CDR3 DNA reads TGTGCCAGCAGCGTAGGTTGGGCCGGGACAACTACCGGGGAGTTGTTTTTT.

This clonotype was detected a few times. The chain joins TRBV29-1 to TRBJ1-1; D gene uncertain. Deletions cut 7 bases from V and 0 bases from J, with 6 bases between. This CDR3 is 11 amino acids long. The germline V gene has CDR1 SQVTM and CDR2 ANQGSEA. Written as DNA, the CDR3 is TGCAGCGCCATTATGAACACTGAAGCTTTCTTT. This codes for CSAIMNTEAFF.

CDR3 region: CASSQIHGGPAYEQYF. In DNA, the CDR3 is TGCGCCAGCAGCCAAATACACGGGGGACCTGCCTACGAGCAGTACTTC. The chain is built from TRBV4-3 and TRBJ2-7, with D possibly matching TRBD2 (6 bases). This CDR3 has 16 residues. Germline V gene data show CDR1 as LGHNA and CDR2 as YSLEER. Trimming cost V 2 bases and J 2 bases, with 16 bases left between them.

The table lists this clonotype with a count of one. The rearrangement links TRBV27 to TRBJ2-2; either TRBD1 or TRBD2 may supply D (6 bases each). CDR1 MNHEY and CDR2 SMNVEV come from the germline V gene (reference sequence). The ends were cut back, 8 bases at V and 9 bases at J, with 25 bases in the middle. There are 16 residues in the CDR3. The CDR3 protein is CASRRRGGLEMRELFF. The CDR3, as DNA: TGTGCCAGCCGACGTAGAGGGGGGCTTGAAATGCGGGAGCTGTTTTTT.

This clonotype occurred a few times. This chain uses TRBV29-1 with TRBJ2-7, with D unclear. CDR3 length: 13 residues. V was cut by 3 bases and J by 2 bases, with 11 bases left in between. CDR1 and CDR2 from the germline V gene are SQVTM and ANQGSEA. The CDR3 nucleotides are TGCAGCGTTGAGGCGGCGGATACCTACGAGCAGTACTTC. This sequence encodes CSVEAADTYEQYF.

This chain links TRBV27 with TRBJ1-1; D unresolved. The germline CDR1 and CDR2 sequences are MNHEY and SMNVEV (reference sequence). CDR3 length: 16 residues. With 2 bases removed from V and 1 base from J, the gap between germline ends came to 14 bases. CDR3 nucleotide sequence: TGTGCCAGCAGTTTAACGGGAGAGACGTCGAACACTGAAGCTTTCTTT. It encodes CASSLTGETSNTEAFF.

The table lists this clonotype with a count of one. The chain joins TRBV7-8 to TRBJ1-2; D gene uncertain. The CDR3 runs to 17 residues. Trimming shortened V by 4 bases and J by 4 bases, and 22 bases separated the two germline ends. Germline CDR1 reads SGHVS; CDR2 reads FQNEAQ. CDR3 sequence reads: CASSSPWAPMSGYGYTF. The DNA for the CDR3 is TGTGCCAGCAGCTCCCCCTGGGCGCCCATGTCTGGCTATGGCTACACCTTC.

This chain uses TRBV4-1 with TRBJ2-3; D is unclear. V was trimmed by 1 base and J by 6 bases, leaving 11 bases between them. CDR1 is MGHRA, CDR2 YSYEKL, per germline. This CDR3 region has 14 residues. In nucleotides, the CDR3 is TGCGCCAGCAGCCAAGGGACCCGCAGGGATACGCAGTATTTT. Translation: CASSQGTRRDTQYF.

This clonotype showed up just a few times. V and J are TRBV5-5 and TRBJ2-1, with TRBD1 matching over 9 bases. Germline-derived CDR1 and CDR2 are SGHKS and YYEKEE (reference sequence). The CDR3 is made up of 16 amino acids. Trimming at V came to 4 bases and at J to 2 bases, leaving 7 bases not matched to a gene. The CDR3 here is CASSHRQGDPYNEQFF. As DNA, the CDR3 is TGTGCCAGCAGCCATCGACAGGGGGACCCCTACAATGAGCAGTTCTTC.

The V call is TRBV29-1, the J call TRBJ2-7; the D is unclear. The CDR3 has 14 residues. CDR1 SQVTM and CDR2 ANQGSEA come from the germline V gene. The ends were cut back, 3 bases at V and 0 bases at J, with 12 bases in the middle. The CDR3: CSVDIGRSSYEQYF. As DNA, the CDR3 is TGCAGCGTTGATATAGGACGGAGCTCCTACGAGCAGTACTTC.

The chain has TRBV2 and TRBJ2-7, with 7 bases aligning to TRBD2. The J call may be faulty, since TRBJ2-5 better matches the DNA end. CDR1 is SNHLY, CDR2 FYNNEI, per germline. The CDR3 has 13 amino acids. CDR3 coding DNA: TGTGCCAGCAGCGGCGGGGGTGGGGAGACCCAGTACTTC. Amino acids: CASSGGGGETQYF.

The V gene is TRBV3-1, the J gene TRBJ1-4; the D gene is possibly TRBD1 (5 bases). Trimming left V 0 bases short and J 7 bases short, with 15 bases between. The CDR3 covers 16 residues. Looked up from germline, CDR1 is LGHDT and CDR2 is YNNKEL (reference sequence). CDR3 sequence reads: CASSQDETDRGEKLFF. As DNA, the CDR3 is TGTGCCAGCAGCCAAGATGAGACAGACCGTGGTGAAAAACTGTTTTTT.

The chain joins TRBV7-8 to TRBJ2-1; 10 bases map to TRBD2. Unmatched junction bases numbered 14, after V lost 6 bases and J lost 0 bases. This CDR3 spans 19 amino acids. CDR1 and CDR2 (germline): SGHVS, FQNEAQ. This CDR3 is CASSDWASGGRSSYNEQFF. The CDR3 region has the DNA TGTGCCAGCAGTGATTGGGCTAGCGGGGGTCGGAGCTCCTACAATGAGCAGTTCTTC.